The 8 T cell receptor beta chains below were found in one sample sequenced in a study of OX40 agonist ivuxolimab in advanced cancers. Profiled with immunoSEQ multiplex PCR; TCRdb holds only in-frame clones, not every one. The table includes 72,000 or so clones, over 75% detected once. The sample in question was CD4+ or CD8+ T cells sorted from blood, obtained in a trial of the OX40 agonist ivuxolimab. These receptors came from an adult with an advanced solid tumor such as melanoma, head and neck, liver or kidney cancer.

This chain links TRBV7-9 with TRBJ2-3; D ambiguous. The CDR3 covers 16 residues. Germline lookup yields CDR1 SEHNR and CDR2 FQNEAQ (reference sequence). Trimming pared 3 bases from V and 1 base from J, leaving 14 bases between. The CDR3 loop is CASSFGRSLGTDTQYF. The CDR3 nucleotides are TGTGCCAGCAGCTTTGGAAGATCCTTGGGCACAGATACGCAGTATTTT.

CDR3 residues: CASSRPDRGATGELFF. CDR3 nucleotide sequence: TGCGCCAGCAGCCGACCGGACAGGGGTGCCACCGGGGAGCTGTTTTTT. The chain combines TRBV4-1 with TRBJ2-2; TRBD1 agrees at 9 bases. CDR1 and CDR2 from the germline V gene are MGHRA and YSYEKL. The CDR3 runs to 16 residues. V dropped 4 bases and J dropped 4; count of bases not matched to a gene: 7.

The V and J genes are TRBV18 and TRBJ1-5; D is unclear. V dropped 3 bases and J dropped 0 bases, with 9 bases sitting between them. The V gene's germline CDR1 is KGHSH and CDR2 LQKENI. This CDR3 is built from 15 residues. The CDR3 DNA is TGTGCCAGCTCACCTGGGGTGACTAGCAATCAGCCCCAGCATTTT. Translated, it gives CASSPGVTSNQPQHF.

This sequence joins TRBV7-9 and TRBJ2-1; 8 nucleotides agree with TRBD2. CDR1 SEHNR and CDR2 FQNEAQ come from the germline V gene (reference sequence). The CDR3 length is 16 residues. J gave up 4 bases and V 5 bases, and 10 bases lay outside the gene matches. This CDR3 is CASSGTSQVKYNEQFF. The CDR3, as DNA: TGTGCCAGCAGCGGGACTAGTCAAGTTAAATACAATGAGCAGTTCTTC.

This clone was seen more than once but under ten times. This chain connects TRBV19 to TRBJ2-3; perhaps D is TRBD1 or TRBD2 (5 bases each). CDR3 length equals 18 residues. Trimming shortened V by 6 bases and J by 0 bases, and 22 bases separated the two germline ends. Germline V lookup: CDR1 LNHDA, CDR2 SQIVND (reference sequence). The CDR3 DNA is TGTGCCAGTAGCACGTCCAGAGGACGAGGGACGAGCACAGATACGCAGTATTTT. This sequence encodes CASSTSRGRGTSTDTQYF.

J is TRBJ1-4 and V is TRBV28, with 8 bases lining up with TRBD1. Germline V gene lookup returns CDR1 MDHEN and CDR2 SYDVKM. This CDR3 is 13 amino acids long. V lost 11 bases, J lost 4 bases, and 6 bases stayed unmatched. This chain's CDR3 is CAANDRGNEKLFF. The DNA of the CDR3 is TGTGCCGCCAATGACAGGGGTAATGAAAAACTGTTTTTT.

This chain's CDR3 is CASSLVGGPQYF. DNA for the CDR3: TGTGCCAGCAGCTTAGTCGGCGGGCCCCAGTACTTC. The rearrangement uses TRBV7-3 and TRBJ2-4; a weak D match, TRBD2 (5 bases). V lost 2 bases and J lost 13, with 12 bases in between. In germline, CDR1 is SGHTA, CDR2 FQGTGA. The CDR3 totals 12 residues.

The CDR3 loop reads CASSLIDYEQYF. CDR3 in DNA: TGTGCCAGCAGTCTAATAGACTACGAGCAGTACTTC. The chain recombines TRBV2 with TRBJ2-7; D uncertain. V was trimmed by 5 bases and J by 3 bases, leaving 8 bases between them. CDR3 length: 12 amino acids. The germline CDR1 and CDR2 sequences are SNHLY and FYNNEI. Using reference TRBV2 and TRBJ2-7 for the parts outside the CDR3, the full variable domain is EPEVTQTPSHQVTQMGQEVILRCVPISNHLYFYWYRQILGQKVEFLVSFYNNEISEKSEIFDDQFSVERPDGSNFTLKIRSTKLEDSAMYFCASSLIDYEQYFGPGTRLTVT.